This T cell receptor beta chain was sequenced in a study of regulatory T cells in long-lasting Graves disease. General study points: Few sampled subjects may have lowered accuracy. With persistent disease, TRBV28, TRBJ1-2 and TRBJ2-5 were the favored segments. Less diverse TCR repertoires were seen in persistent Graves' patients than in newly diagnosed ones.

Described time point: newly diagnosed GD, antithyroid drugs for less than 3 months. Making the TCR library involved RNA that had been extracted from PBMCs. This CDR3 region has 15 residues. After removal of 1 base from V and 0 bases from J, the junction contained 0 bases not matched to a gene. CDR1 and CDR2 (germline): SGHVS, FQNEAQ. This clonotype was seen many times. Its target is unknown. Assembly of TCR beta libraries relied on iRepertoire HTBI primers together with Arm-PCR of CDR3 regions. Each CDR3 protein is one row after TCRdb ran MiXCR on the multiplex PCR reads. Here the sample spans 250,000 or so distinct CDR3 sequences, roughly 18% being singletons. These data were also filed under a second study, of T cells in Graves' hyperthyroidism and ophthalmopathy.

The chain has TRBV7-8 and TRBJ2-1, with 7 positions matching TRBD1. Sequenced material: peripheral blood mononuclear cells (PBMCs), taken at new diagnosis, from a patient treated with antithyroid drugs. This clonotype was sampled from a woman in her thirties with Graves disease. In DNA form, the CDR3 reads TGTGCCAGCAGCTTAGGGGACAGCTCCTACAATGAGCAGTTCTTC. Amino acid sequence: CASSLGDSSYNEQFF.